This section outlines one T cell receptor beta chain sequence together with its context. This sample is part of a study of blood T cell repertoires in COVID-19. About the research overall: Sites across the United States, Italy and Spain contributed samples from acute and convalescent COVID-19. Sample material is recorded as cDNA or gDNA derived from T cells, B-cell-depleted T cells, or PBMCs.

This CDR3 contains 14 residues. Trimming removed 0 bases at V and 4 bases at J, with 9 bases between. Germline V CDR1 and CDR2: LNHDA, SQIVND (reference sequence). How the authors handled the data: Estimates of nucleated cell counts were drawn from the amplification of reference gene primers. Profiling relied on immunoSEQ multiplex PCR, and the TCRdb table lists in-frame clones only, not all of them. That table gives V, J and clone size, and the DNA gave D and trimming. Altogether 130,000 to 150,000 clones are present, over 80% being singletons, with the ten largest covering 1.7%. V gene TRBV19 combines with J gene TRBJ1-1; D is perhaps TRBD1 (6 bases). Sequencing input: peripheral blood. This clonotype was sampled from a woman aged 50 to 60 with acute or convalescent COVID-19. The CDR3 sequence is CASSIDPRGTEAFF. CDR3 nucleotides: TGTGCCAGTAGTATAGATCCCAGGGGCACTGAAGCTTTCTTT.